This T cell receptor (beta chain) stems from a study of CD8 T cells in ankylosing spondylitis. Findings and caveats of the study: What appeared characteristic of ankylosing spondylitis blood was a TCR beta motif of several highly homologous variants. Disease-linked clones displayed a CD8+ phenotype and appeared relatively rarely in peripheral blood. Earlier work had already found some motif variants in reactive arthritis synovial fluid and blood. Reportedly, matched ankylosing spondylitis synovial fluid was significantly enriched for disease-linked clones.

MiXCR, run by TCRdb on the 5' RACE reads, gives a single entry per CDR3 protein. This table has some 180,000 distinct CDR3 sequences, 15% to 20% appearing once. Many counts were recorded for this clonotype. Antigen specificity is unknown. The CDR3 length is 16 residues. The V segment lost 1 base and the J segment 5 bases; nucleotides outside the gene matches: 7. From germline, CDR1 is SNHLY and CDR2 FYNNEI. This TCR was sampled from a male donor aged 5 to 30 with ankylosing spondylitis or in good health (not recorded which). Material: blood, either unsorted or a sorted T cell fraction (not recorded which). The chain employs TRBV2 and TRBJ2-5; 10 nucleotides align to TRBD1. CDR3 bases: TGTGCCAGCAGTGAAGGGACAGGGGGTTTCGGGGAGACCCAGTACTTC. It codes for CASSEGTGGFGETQYF.